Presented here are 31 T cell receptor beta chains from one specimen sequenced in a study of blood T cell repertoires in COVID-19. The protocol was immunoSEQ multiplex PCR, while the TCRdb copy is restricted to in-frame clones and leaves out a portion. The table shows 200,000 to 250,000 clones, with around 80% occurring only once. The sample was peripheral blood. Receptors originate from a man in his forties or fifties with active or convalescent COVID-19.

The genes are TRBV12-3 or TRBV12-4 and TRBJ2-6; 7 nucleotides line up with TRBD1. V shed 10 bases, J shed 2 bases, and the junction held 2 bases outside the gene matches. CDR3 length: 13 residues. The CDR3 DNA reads TGTGCCACGGGGACAGCTGGGGCCAACGTCCTGACTTTC. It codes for CATGTAGANVLTF.

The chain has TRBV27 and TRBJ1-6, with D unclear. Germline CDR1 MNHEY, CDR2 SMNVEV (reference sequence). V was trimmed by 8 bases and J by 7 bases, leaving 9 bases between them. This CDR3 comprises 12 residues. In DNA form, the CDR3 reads TGTGCCAGCCGCTACCGGAATTCACCCCTCCACTTT. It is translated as CASRYRNSPLHF.

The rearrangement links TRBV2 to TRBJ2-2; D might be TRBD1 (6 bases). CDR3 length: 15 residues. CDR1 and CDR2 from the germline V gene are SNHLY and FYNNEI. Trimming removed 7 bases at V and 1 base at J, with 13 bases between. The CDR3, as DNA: TGTGCCAGCAACGCAGGGGCCCTGAACACCGGGGAGCTGTTTTTT. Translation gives CASNAGALNTGELFF.

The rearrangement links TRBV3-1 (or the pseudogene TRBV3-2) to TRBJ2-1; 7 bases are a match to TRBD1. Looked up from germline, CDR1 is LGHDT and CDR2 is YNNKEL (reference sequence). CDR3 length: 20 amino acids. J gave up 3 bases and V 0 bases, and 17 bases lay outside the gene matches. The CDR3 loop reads CASSQELFNRQGILYNEQFF. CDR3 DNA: TGTGCCAGCAGCCAAGAGCTGTTCAACCGACAGGGAATACTCTACAATGAGCAGTTCTTC.

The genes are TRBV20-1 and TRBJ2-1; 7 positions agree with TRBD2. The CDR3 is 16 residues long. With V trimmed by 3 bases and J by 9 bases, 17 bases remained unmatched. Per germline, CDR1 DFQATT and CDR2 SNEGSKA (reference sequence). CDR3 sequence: CSASSPSGLILIEQFF. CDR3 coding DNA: TGCAGTGCTAGTAGCCCTAGCGGACTAATTCTAATTGAGCAGTTCTTC.

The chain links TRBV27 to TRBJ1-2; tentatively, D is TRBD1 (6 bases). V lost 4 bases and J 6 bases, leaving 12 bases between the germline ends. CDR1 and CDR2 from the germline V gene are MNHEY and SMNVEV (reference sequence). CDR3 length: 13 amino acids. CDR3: CASSSTGADGYTF. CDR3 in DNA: TGTGCCAGCAGTTCGACAGGTGCTGATGGCTACACCTTC.

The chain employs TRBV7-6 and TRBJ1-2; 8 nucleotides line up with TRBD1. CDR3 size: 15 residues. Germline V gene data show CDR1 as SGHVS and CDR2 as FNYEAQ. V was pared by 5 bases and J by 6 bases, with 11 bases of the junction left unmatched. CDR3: CASSLQGRGQNGYTF. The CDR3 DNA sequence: TGTGCCAGCAGCCTTCAGGGCAGGGGGCAAAATGGCTACACCTTC.

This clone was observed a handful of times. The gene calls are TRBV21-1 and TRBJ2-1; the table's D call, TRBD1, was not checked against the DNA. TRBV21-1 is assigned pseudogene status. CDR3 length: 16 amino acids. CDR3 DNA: TGTGCCAGCAGCACCCCTCAGGGGAGCTCCTACAATGAGCAGTTCTTC. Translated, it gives CASSTPQGSSYNEQFF.

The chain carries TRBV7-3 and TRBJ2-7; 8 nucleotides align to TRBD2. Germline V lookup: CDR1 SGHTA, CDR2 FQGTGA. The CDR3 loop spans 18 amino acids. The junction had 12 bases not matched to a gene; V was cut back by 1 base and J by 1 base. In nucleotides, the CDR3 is TGTGCCAGCAGCTTAAAGCCGTCTAGCGGGCCTGCTTCCTACGAGCAGTACTTC. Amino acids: CASSLKPSSGPASYEQYF.

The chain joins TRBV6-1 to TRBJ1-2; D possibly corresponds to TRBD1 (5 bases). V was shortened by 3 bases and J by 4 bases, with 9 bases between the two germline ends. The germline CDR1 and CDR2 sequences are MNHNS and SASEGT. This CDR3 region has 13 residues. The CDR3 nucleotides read TGTGCCAGCAGTGAGGGACTGATCTATGGCTACACCTTC. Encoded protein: CASSEGLIYGYTF.

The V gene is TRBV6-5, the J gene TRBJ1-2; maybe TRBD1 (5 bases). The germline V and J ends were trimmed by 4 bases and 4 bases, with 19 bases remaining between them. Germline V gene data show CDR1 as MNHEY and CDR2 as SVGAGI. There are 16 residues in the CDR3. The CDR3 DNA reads TGTGCCAGCAGTTTTGGGAGGGGCAGGCCCTCCTATGGCTACACCTTC. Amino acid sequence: CASSFGRGRPSYGYTF.

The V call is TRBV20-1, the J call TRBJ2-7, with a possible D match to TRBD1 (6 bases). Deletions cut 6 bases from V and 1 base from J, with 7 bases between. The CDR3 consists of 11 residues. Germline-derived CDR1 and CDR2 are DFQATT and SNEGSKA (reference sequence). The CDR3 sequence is CSAGQSYEQYF. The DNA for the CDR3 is TGCAGTGCCGGACAGTCCTACGAGCAGTACTTC.

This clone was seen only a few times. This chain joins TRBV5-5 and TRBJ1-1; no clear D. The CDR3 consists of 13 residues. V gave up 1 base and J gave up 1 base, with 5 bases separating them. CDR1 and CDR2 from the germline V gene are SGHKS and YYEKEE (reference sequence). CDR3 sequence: CASSLTANTEAFF. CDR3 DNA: TGTGCCAGCAGCTTGACAGCGAACACTGAAGCTTTCTTT.

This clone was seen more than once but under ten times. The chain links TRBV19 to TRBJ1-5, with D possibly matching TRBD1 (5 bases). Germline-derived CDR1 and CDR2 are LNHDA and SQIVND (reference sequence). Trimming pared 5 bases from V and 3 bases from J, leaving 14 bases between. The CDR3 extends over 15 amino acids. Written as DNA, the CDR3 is TGTGCCAGTAGTGCTTCAGGGATTTCCAATCAGCCCCAGCATTTT. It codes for CASSASGISNQPQHF.

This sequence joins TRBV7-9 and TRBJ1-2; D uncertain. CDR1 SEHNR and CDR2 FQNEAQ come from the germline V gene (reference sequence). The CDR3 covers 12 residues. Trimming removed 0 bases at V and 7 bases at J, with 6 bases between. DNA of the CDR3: TGTGCCAGCAGCTTAGCCTCCCTTGGCTACACCTTC. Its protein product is CASSLASLGYTF.

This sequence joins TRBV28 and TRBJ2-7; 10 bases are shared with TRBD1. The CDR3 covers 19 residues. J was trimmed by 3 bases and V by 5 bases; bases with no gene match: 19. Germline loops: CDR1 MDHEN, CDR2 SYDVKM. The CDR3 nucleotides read TGTGCCAGCAGTACTCCGACCAGACCTTGGGACAGGGGAGACTACGAGCAGTACTTC. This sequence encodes CASSTPTRPWDRGDYEQYF. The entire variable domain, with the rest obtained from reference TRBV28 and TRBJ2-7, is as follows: DVKVTQSSRYLVKRTGEKVFLECVQDMDHENMFWYRQDPGLGLRLIYFSYDVKMKEKGDIPEGYSVSREKKERFSLILESASTNQTSMYLCASSTPTRPWDRGDYEQYFGPGTRLTVT.

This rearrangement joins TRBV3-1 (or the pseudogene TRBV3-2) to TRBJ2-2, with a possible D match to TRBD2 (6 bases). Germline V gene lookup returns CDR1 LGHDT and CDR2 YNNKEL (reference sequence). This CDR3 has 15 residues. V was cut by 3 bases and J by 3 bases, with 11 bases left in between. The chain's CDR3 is CASSQGREDTGELFF. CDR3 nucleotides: TGTGCCAGCAGCCAGGGCAGGGAGGACACCGGGGAGCTGTTTTTT.

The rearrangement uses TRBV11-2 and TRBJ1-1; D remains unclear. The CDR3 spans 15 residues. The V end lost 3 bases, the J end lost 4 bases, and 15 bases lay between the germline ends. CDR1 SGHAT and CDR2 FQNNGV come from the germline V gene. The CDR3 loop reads CASSFAFRGGTEAFF. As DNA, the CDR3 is TGTGCCAGCAGCTTTGCGTTTCGCGGTGGCACTGAAGCTTTCTTT.

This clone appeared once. The CDR3 sequence is CASSAWGPDYGYTF. The CDR3 DNA follows: TGTGCCAGCAGTGCGTGGGGGCCCGACTATGGCTACACCTTC. V and J are TRBV2 and TRBJ1-2; D is perhaps TRBD1 (6 bases). CDR1 SNHLY and CDR2 FYNNEI come from the germline V gene. The length of the CDR3 is 14 residues. Trimming cost V 4 bases and J 3 bases, with 12 bases left between them.

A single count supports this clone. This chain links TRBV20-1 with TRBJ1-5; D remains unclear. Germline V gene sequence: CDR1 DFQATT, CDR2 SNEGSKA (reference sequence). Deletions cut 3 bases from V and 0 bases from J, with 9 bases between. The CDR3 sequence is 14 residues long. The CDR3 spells CSASLGYSNQPQHF. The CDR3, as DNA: TGCAGTGCTAGTTTGGGCTATAGCAATCAGCCCCAGCATTTT.

The DNA for the CDR3 is TGTGCCAGCAGCTCATCCGGGACTATGGAGACCCAGTACTTC. Translation: CASSSSGTMETQYF. The chain carries TRBV7-2 and TRBJ2-5; the match to TRBD2 covers 7 bases. Germline trimming cut 4 bases from V and 5 bases from J; bases unmatched to any gene: 7. Germline loops: CDR1 SGHTA, CDR2 FQGNSA. The CDR3 is 14 residues long.

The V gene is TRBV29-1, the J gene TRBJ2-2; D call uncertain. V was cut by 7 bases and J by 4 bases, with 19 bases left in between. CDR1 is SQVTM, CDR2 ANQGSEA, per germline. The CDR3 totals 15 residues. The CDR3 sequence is CSASAVAFGTGELFF. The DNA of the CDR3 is TGCAGCGCTTCCGCAGTGGCCTTTGGCACCGGGGAGCTGTTTTTT.

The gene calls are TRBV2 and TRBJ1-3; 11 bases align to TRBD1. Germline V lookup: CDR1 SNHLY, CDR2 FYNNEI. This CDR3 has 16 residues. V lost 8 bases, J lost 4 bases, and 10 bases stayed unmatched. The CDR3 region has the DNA TGTGCCAGCTATTCCTCGGGACAGGGGGAAGGAAACACCATATATTTT. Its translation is CASYSSGQGEGNTIYF.

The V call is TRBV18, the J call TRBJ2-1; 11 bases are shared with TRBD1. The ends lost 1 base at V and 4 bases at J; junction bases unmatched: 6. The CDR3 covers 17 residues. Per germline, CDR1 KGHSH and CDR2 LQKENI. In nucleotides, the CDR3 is TGTGCCAGCTCACCACGGCCCGGGACAGGGGGTTACAATGAGCAGTTCTTC. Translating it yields CASSPRPGTGGYNEQFF.

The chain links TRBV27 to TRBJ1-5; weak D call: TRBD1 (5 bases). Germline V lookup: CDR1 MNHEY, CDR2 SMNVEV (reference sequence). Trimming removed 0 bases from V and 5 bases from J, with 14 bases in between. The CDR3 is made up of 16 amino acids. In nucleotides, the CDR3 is TGTGCCAGCAGTTTATCGGGGGGGGAAGGATATCAGCCCCAGCATTTT. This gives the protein CASSLSGGEGYQPQHF.

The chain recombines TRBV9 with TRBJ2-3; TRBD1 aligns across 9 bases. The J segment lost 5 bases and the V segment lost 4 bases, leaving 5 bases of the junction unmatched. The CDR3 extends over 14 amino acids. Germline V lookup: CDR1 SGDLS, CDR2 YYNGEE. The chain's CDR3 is CASSITGGIDTQYF. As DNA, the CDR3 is TGTGCCAGCAGCATCACAGGGGGCATAGATACGCAGTATTTT.

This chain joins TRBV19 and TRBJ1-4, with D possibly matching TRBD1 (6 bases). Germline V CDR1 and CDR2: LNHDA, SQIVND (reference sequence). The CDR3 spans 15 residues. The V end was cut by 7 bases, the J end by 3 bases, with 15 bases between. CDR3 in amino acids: CASKNRARSNEKLFF. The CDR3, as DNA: TGTGCCAGTAAGAACAGGGCCAGGTCTAATGAAAAACTGTTTTTT.

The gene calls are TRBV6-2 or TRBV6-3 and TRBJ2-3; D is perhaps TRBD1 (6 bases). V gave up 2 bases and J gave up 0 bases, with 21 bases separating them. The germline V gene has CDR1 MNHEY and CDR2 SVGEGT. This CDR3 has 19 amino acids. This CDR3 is CASSYLYFTGMTSTDTQYF. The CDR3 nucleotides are TGTGCCAGCAGTTACCTCTACTTTACAGGGATGACTAGCACAGATACGCAGTATTTT.

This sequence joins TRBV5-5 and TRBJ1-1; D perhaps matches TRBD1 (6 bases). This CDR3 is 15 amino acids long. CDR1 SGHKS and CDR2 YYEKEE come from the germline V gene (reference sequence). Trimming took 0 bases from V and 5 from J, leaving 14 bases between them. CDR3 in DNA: TGTGCCAGCAGCTTGGCGTCAGGGGATACGACTGAAGCTTTCTTT. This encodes CASSLASGDTTEAFF.

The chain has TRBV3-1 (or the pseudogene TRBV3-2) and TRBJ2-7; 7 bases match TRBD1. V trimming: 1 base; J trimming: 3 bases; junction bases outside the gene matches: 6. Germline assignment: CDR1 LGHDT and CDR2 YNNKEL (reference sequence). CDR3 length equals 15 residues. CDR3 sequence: CASSQGEGGLYEQYF. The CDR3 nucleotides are TGTGCCAGCAGCCAAGGGGAAGGGGGCCTCTACGAGCAGTACTTC.

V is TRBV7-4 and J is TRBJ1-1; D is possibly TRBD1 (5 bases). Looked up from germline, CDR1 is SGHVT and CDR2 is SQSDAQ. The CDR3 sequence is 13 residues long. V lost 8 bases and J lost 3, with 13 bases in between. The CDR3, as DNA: TGTGCCAGCGGGGGGGATAAGGACACTGAAGCTTTCTTT. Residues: CASGGDKDTEAFF. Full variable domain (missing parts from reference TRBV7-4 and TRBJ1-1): GAGVSQSPRYKVAKRGRDVALRCDSISGHVTLYWYRQTLGQGSEVLTYSQSDAQRDKSGRPSGRFSAERPERSVSTLKIQRTEQGDSAVYLCASGGDKDTEAFFGQGTRLTVV.